These 32 T cell receptor beta chains originate from one sample sequenced in a study of blood T cells in healthy people across ages. Primers used in a second PCR of about 6 to 12 cycles were a sample-barcoded 5' primer and a J-beta primer mix. TCRdb reprocessed the 5' RACE reads with MiXCR, giving one entry per CDR3 protein. The sample holds 980,000 or so distinct CDR3 sequences; about 48% are singletons and the top ten take 13%. Source material: blood. These receptors were collected from a man younger than 45 in good health.

The V and J genes are TRBV5-1 and TRBJ2-3; D is ambiguous. V was clipped by 6 bases and J by 0 bases, with 17 bases between them. The CDR3 runs 16 residues. Germline V gene sequence: CDR1 SGHRS, CDR2 YFSETQ. This CDR3 is CASTPRSTTSTDTQYF. The CDR3 region has the DNA TGCGCCAGCACCCCGCGGTCAACCACTAGCACAGATACGCAGTATTTT.

The chain employs TRBV20-1 and TRBJ1-2; no reliable D call. V lost 5 bases and J 4 bases, leaving 14 bases between the germline ends. The CDR3 is 13 residues long. Germline CDR1 DFQATT, CDR2 SNEGSKA (reference sequence). Here the CDR3 DNA reads TGCAGTGCTCGCCGATCCCTAGGCTATGGCTACACCTTC. It is translated as CSARRSLGYGYTF.

This clonotype occurred once. The gene calls are TRBV5-1 and TRBJ1-4, with TRBD1 as a possible D gene (6 bases). CDR1 SGHRS and CDR2 YFSETQ come from the germline V gene. The CDR3 is 15 residues long. Between the trimmed V and J ends, which lost 3 bases and 5 bases, there was a span of 14 bases. The DNA for the CDR3 is TGCGCCAGCAGCTCAGGACAGCTCGGGAATGAAAAACTGTTTTTT. Protein sequence: CASSSGQLGNEKLFF.

The V and J genes are TRBV7-9 and TRBJ2-7; D gene ambiguous. This CDR3 has 14 residues. CDR1 and CDR2 (germline): SEHNR, FQNEAQ (reference sequence). The V end lost 1 base, the J end lost 2 bases, and 9 bases lay between the germline ends. The CDR3 reads CASSLVGLAYEQYF. For the CDR3, the DNA is TGTGCCAGCAGCTTAGTGGGGTTGGCCTACGAGCAGTACTTC. Using reference TRBV7-9 and TRBJ2-7 for the parts outside the CDR3, the full variable domain is DTGVSQNPRHKITKRGQNVTFRCDPISEHNRLYWYRQTLGQGPEFLTYFQNEAQLEKSRLLSDRFSAERPKGSFSTLEIQRTEQGDSAMYLCASSLVGLAYEQYFGPGTRLTVT.

This clonotype was observed at least ten times. The chain carries TRBV5-6 and TRBJ2-2; TRBD1 matches 8 bases. The length of the CDR3 is 15 residues. The V segment lost 4 bases and the J segment 3 bases; nucleotides outside the gene matches: 5. Germline CDR1 SGHDT, CDR2 YYEEEE. CDR3 in DNA: TGTGCCAGCAGCCCATTGGACAGGGACACCGGGGAGCTGTTTTTT. This translates into CASSPLDRDTGELFF.

Notes on this clonotype: One junction end disagrees with the germline gene, perhaps due to a read error. The rearrangement joins TRBV5-1 to TRBJ1-1, with D possibly matching TRBD1 (5 bases). CDR1 is SGHRS and CDR2 is YFSETQ in the germline V gene. CDR3 length: 13 residues. DNA of the CDR3: TGCGCCAGCAGCGCGACAGTGTCAGCTGAAGTTTTCTTT. Translated: CASSATVSAEVFF.

The chain has TRBV10-1 and TRBJ2-1; D not resolved. Germline V gives CDR1 WNHNN, CDR2 SYGVQD (reference sequence). V was cut by 1 base and J by 7 bases, with 8 bases left in between. CDR3 size: 13 residues. The CDR3 coding sequence is TGCGCCAGCAGTGAGTTATCCAGGAATGAGCAGTTCTTC. Translating gives CASSELSRNEQFF.

CDR3 in amino acids: CASSEWREGPSTDTQYF. CDR3 DNA: TGTGCCAGCAGCGAGTGGCGGGAGGGCCCCAGCACAGATACGCAGTATTTT. This chain joins TRBV21-1 and TRBJ2-3; the listed D gene, TRBD2, was not tested against the DNA. TRBV21-1 is an annotated pseudogene. The CDR3 contains 17 residues.

In its sample, this clonotype was seen a few times. J is TRBJ2-3 and V is TRBV7-2, with 13 bases fitting TRBD2. The CDR3 is 17 amino acids. V lost 5 bases to trimming and J lost 3 bases; unmatched junction nucleotides: 8. In germline, CDR1 is SGHTA, CDR2 FQGNSA. The CDR3 loop is CASSGRTSGGHTDTQYF. DNA of the CDR3: TGTGCCAGCAGCGGAAGGACTAGCGGGGGCCATACAGATACGCAGTATTTT.

The CDR3 here is CASSLQAGGDGYTF. CDR3 sequence (DNA): TGTGCCAGCAGCTTACAAGCAGGGGGAGACGGCTACACCTTC. The chain recombines TRBV7-9 with TRBJ1-2; TRBD1 matches at 7 bases. The CDR3 extends over 14 amino acids. With V trimmed by 2 bases and J by 8 bases, 8 bases remained unmatched. CDR1 is SEHNR and CDR2 is FQNEAQ in the germline V gene (reference sequence).

Comments on this clonotype: Its ends do not fully match the called genes, so a read error is possible. The rearrangement joins TRBV6-2 or TRBV6-3 to TRBJ2-7; unclear D gene. CDR1 is MNHEY, CDR2 SVGEGT, per germline. This CDR3 contains 11 residues. The CDR3: CASSLSYERYF. CDR3 bases: TGTGCCAGCAGTTTGTCCTACGAGCGGTACTTC.

The rearrangement uses TRBV7-9 and TRBJ2-5, with 9 bases fitting TRBD1. The V gene's germline CDR1 is SEHNR and CDR2 FQNEAQ (reference sequence). V was pared by 2 bases and J by 2 bases, with 15 bases of the junction left unmatched. This CDR3 comprises 19 residues. In DNA form, the CDR3 reads TGTGCCAGCAGCTTACGTCTTTGGACAGGGGTAACCGTACAAGAGACCCAGTACTTC. Encoded protein: CASSLRLWTGVTVQETQYF.

The chain is built from TRBV2 and TRBJ1-5; D is perhaps TRBD1 (6 bases). V shed 4 bases and J shed 0 bases, with 10 bases lying between them. The CDR3 runs 15 residues. Germline values: CDR1 SNHLY, CDR2 FYNNEI. CDR3 amino acids: CASSADSLSNQPQHF. CDR3 DNA: TGTGCCAGCAGTGCGGACAGCCTTAGCAATCAGCCCCAGCATTTT.

This clonotype was recorded a few times. The chain uses TRBV14 and TRBJ2-3; 8 bases are shared with TRBD2. With V trimmed by 3 bases and J by 3 bases, 11 bases remained unmatched. The germline V gene encodes CDR1 SGHDN and CDR2 FVKESK. The CDR3 extends over 17 amino acids. The CDR3 region has the DNA TGTGCCAGCAGCCAGGCCGGCGGCGGGGGGAGAACAGATACGCAGTATTTT. This translates into CASSQAGGGGRTDTQYF.

This clonotype was observed many times. This chain links TRBV27 with TRBJ2-7; TRBD1 agrees at 9 bases. The germline V gene has CDR1 MNHEY and CDR2 SMNVEV (reference sequence). The CDR3 is made up of 13 amino acids. With V trimmed by 3 bases and J by 6 bases, 3 bases remained unmatched. CDR3 in DNA: TGTGCCAGCAGTTTGGGACAGGGAGGCGAGCAGTACTTC. Translation gives CASSLGQGGEQYF.

The chain joins TRBV28 to TRBJ2-7, with a possible D match to TRBD2 (5 bases). V dropped 2 bases and J dropped 0 bases, with 11 bases sitting between them. Germline lookup yields CDR1 MDHEN and CDR2 SYDVKM. CDR3 size: 15 residues. The DNA for the CDR3 is TGTGCCAGCAGTTTAAGTCGGGATACCTCCTACGAGCAGTACTTC. It translates to CASSLSRDTSYEQYF.

This clonotype was counted a few times. V usage is TRBV5-1 and J usage is TRBJ2-5; 7 bases align to TRBD1. The CDR3 is 15 amino acids. Germline V CDR1 and CDR2: SGHRS, YFSETQ. V shed 4 bases, J shed 4 bases, and the junction held 10 bases outside the gene matches. The CDR3 DNA is TGCGCCAGCAGCAGAGAACGACAGGGTGGAGAGACCCAGTACTTC. It specifies CASSRERQGGETQYF. The variable domain in full, with the rest retrieved from reference TRBV5-1 and TRBJ2-5, is KAGVTQTPRYLIKTRGQQVTLSCSPISGHRSVSWYQQTPGQGLQFLFEYFSETQRNKGNFPGRFSGRQFSNSRSEMNVSTLELGDSALYLCASSRERQGGETQYFGPGTRLLVL.

CDR3: CSVGQGINNEQFF. CDR3 coding DNA: TGCAGCGTTGGACAGGGTATTAACAATGAGCAGTTCTTC. The rearrangement joins TRBV29-1 to TRBJ2-1; 7 nucleotides agree with TRBD1. Germline-derived CDR1 and CDR2 are SQVTM and ANQGSEA. Unmatched junction bases numbered 5, after V lost 4 bases and J lost 5 bases. This CDR3 is built from 13 residues.

Comments on this clonotype: Its ends do not fully match the called genes, so a read error is possible. V and J are TRBV27 and TRBJ1-5; D ambiguous. The CDR3 runs 16 residues. Per germline, CDR1 MNHEY and CDR2 SMNVEV (reference sequence). CDR3 in DNA: TGTGCCGGCAGTTTATCGGGCGGATATAGCAATCAGCCCCAGCATTTT. This gives the protein CAGSLSGGYSNQPQHF.

This clonotype was observed a few times. This chain connects TRBV6-5 to TRBJ2-1; 7 bases line up with TRBD2. V was clipped by 6 bases and J by 6 bases; unmatched bases: 11. The germline gives CDR1 MNHEY, CDR2 SVGAGI. The CDR3 contains 15 residues. The CDR3 DNA follows: TGTGCCAGCAGCTTGCAGCGGGGCTTGGGCAATGAGCAGTTCTTC. This encodes CASSLQRGLGNEQFF.

This clonotype occurred once. The V and J genes are TRBV6-5 and TRBJ1-2; TRBD1 aligns across 7 bases. V was pared by 4 bases and J by 2 bases, with 7 bases of the junction left unmatched. The CDR3 covers 15 residues. Per germline, CDR1 MNHEY and CDR2 SVGAGI. The CDR3 spells CASSFGQADNYGYTF. CDR3 sequence (DNA): TGTGCCAGCAGTTTTGGACAGGCCGACAACTATGGCTACACCTTC.

V and J are TRBV9 and TRBJ2-7, with 7 bases that match TRBD1. This CDR3 comprises 15 residues. V was pared by 6 bases and J by 4 bases, with 13 bases of the junction left unmatched. The germline gives CDR1 SGDLS, CDR2 YYNGEE. CDR3 DNA: TGTGCCAGCACCCCTGGTGGGACAGCAACGTACGAGCAGTACTTC. Amino acid sequence: CASTPGGTATYEQYF.

This clonotype came up a few times. The chain is built from TRBV20-1 and TRBJ2-1, with 9 bases lining up with TRBD1. This CDR3 spans 14 amino acids. Looked up from germline, CDR1 is DFQATT and CDR2 is SNEGSKA (reference sequence). V trimming: 6 bases; J trimming: 4 bases; junction bases outside the gene matches: 7. The CDR3 loop reads CSASPGQGYNEQFF. The CDR3 bases are TGCAGTGCGAGCCCGGGACAGGGATACAATGAGCAGTTCTTC.

V gene TRBV4-3 combines with J gene TRBJ1-1; D is perhaps TRBD1 (5 bases). The CDR3 length is 17 residues. In germline, CDR1 is LGHNA, CDR2 YSLEER. V lost 1 base, J lost 7 bases, and 22 bases lay in between. The CDR3 sequence: CASSQVLESRGEGEAFF. As DNA, the CDR3 is TGCGCCAGCAGCCAAGTTTTAGAGAGTAGGGGTGAAGGTGAAGCTTTCTTT.

This clonotype was seen more than once but under ten times. The V call is TRBV9, the J call TRBJ2-1, with D perhaps TRBD1 (7 bases). CDR1 is SGDLS, CDR2 YYNGEE, per germline. The CDR3 is made up of 15 amino acids. The ends were cut back, 3 bases at V and 4 bases at J, with 14 bases in the middle. DNA of the CDR3: TGTGCCAGCAGCGCCCCAGGGGGAGGTTACAATGAGCAGTTCTTC. It codes for CASSAPGGGYNEQFF.

V usage is TRBV6-2 or TRBV6-3 and J usage is TRBJ2-5, with D possibly being TRBD1 or TRBD2 (5 bases each). CDR3 size: 13 residues. CDR1 is MNHEY and CDR2 is SVGEGT in the germline V gene. The germline V and J ends were trimmed by 4 bases and 4 bases, with 10 bases remaining between them. The CDR3: CASSSGAGETQYF. CDR3 nucleotide sequence: TGTGCCAGCAGTTCCGGGGCAGGAGAGACCCAGTACTTC.

The rearrangement uses TRBV28 and TRBJ2-1; no reliable D call. The end of the DNA aligns better with TRBJ2-7, so the J call may be wrong. The germline V gene encodes CDR1 MDHEN and CDR2 SYDVKM. This CDR3 has 15 residues. The CDR3 here is CASSAGSLGYNEQYF. The CDR3 DNA sequence: TGTGCCAGCAGCGCCGGGTCCCTGGGGTACAATGAGCAGTACTTC.

The V call is TRBV10-3, the J call TRBJ2-2; D may be TRBD1 or TRBD2 (6 bases each). The CDR3 runs to 15 residues. Per the germline V gene, CDR1 is ENHRY and CDR2 is SYGVKD. Trimming took off 8 bases at V and 3 bases at J, with 16 bases between the two ends. The CDR3 region is CAIGSRGRDTGELFF. The CDR3 coding sequence is TGTGCCATCGGCTCCCGGGGGCGGGACACCGGGGAGCTGTTTTTT.

This clonotype has a handful of counts. The chain carries TRBV4-3 and TRBJ1-4; D is ambiguous. The ends were cut back, 4 bases at V and 5 bases at J, with 14 bases in the middle. From germline, CDR1 is LGHNA and CDR2 YSLEER. There are 15 residues in the CDR3. CDR3: CASSPNQEANEKLFF. DNA of the CDR3: TGCGCCAGCAGCCCGAATCAAGAGGCAAATGAAAAACTGTTTTTT.

This chain uses TRBV5-1 with TRBJ1-1; 12 nucleotides line up with TRBD1. The length of the CDR3 is 19 residues. Trimming took 4 bases from V and 0 from J; bases not matched to a gene: 13. In germline, CDR1 is SGHRS, CDR2 YFSETQ. The DNA for the CDR3 is TGCGCCAGCAGCCCCGGGACAGGGGGCTCCCTTTCGATGAACACTGAAGCTTTCTTT. Residues: CASSPGTGGSLSMNTEAFF.

The chain has TRBV12-3 or TRBV12-4 and TRBJ1-4; TRBD1 matches at 7 bases. The CDR3 consists of 14 residues. With 3 bases clipped from V and 7 bases from J, the junction kept 5 bases outside the gene matches. The DNA of the CDR3 is TGTGCCAGCAGTTTGTGGGACAGCATTGAAAAACTGTTTTTT. Protein sequence: CASSLWDSIEKLFF.

The V gene is TRBV4-2, the J gene TRBJ2-7, with a tentative D call TRBD2 (6 bases). CDR1 and CDR2 (germline): LGHNA, YNFKEQ. This CDR3 has 15 amino acids. With 1 base removed from V and 4 bases from J, the gap between germline ends came to 14 bases. The CDR3 protein is CASSQAGSSEYEQYF. Written as DNA, the CDR3 is TGTGCCAGCAGCCAAGCCGGGAGTAGCGAGTACGAGCAGTACTTC.